The 6 T cell receptor beta chains given below trace back to one sample, sequenced in a study of yellow fever vaccine responses in identical twins. TCRdb re-called the RT-PCR reads with MiXCR, one entry per CDR3 protein. The sample yields about 17,000 distinct CDR3 sequences, 65% to 75% seen once. Sequencing was performed on T cells from blood (PBMCs), unsorted or a sorted subset (not recorded which), taken before or after yellow fever vaccination (not recorded which). The receptors come from a woman in her late teens or twenties who received the yellow fever vaccine.

This chain joins TRBV11-1 and TRBJ2-1; 7 positions match TRBD2. The germline gives CDR1 SGHAT, CDR2 FQDESV (reference sequence). V lost 6 bases to trimming and J lost 6 bases; unmatched junction nucleotides: 11. The CDR3 covers 15 residues. CDR3 sequence (DNA): TGTGCCAGCAGTCTTAGGCGGGAGTCGGGCAATGAGCAGTTCTTC. Translating it yields CASSLRRESGNEQFF.

CDR3 nucleotide sequence: TGTGCCAGCAGTACCGGGACAACCTACGAGCAGTACTTC. It specifies CASSTGTTYEQYF. The chain employs TRBV6-1 and TRBJ2-7, with D possibly being TRBD1 (6 bases). The CDR3 consists of 13 residues. CDR1 MNHNS and CDR2 SASEGT come from the germline V gene. V lost 5 bases to trimming and J lost 2 bases, with 10 bases between them.

V is TRBV12-3 or TRBV12-4 and J is TRBJ2-4; D may be TRBD2 (5 bases). Trimming pared 4 bases from V and 9 bases from J, leaving 13 bases between. CDR3 length: 13 residues. The DNA of the CDR3 is TGTGCCAGCAGTTCCGAGGAGGTCGTCATTCAGTACTTC. It yields the protein CASSSEEVVIQYF.

The rearrangement links TRBV6-5 to TRBJ1-4; D is unresolved. Germline CDR1 and CDR2: MNHEY and SVGAGI. This CDR3 comprises 16 residues. The V and J ends lost 5 bases and 0 bases respectively, with 13 bases between them. CDR3 region: CASSPNSIPTNEKLFF. CDR3 coding DNA: TGTGCCAGCAGTCCGAACTCAATACCAACTAATGAAAAACTGTTTTTT.

The rearrangement links TRBV11-3 to TRBJ1-5; D remains ambiguous. The V and J ends lost 3 bases and 0 bases respectively, with 3 bases between them. This CDR3 comprises 13 residues. CDR1 SGHNT and CDR2 YENEEA come from the germline V gene. CDR3 nucleotide sequence: TGTGCCAGCAGCTTTAATAGCAATCAGCCCCAGCATTTT. It yields the protein CASSFNSNQPQHF.

This chain joins TRBV7-9 and TRBJ2-1; the match to TRBD2 covers 8 bases. This CDR3 is built from 14 residues. V lost 4 bases to trimming and J lost 6 bases; unmatched junction nucleotides: 5. CDR1 SEHNR and CDR2 FQNEAQ come from the germline V gene (reference sequence). The CDR3 reads CASSYGGVFNEQFF. DNA for the CDR3: TGTGCCAGCAGCTACGGGGGGGTGTTCAATGAGCAGTTCTTC.